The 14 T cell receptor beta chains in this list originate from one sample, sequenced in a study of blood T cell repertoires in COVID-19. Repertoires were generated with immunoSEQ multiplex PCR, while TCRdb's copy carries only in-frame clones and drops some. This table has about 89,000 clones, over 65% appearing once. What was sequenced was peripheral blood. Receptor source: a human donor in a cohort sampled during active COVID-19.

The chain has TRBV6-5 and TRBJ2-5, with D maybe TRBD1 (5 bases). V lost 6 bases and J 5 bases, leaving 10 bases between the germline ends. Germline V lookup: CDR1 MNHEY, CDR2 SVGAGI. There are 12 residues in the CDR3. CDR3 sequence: CASRSSGETQYF. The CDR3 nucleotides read TGTGCCAGCAGATCTTCAGGGGAGACCCAGTACTTC.

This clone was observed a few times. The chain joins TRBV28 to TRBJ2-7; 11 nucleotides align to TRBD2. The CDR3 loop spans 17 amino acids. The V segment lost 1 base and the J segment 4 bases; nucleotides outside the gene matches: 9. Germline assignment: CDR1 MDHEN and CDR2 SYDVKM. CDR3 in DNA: TGTGCCAGCAGTTTATCCCAAAGACTAGCGGGAAGGTACGAGCAGTACTTC. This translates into CASSLSQRLAGRYEQYF.

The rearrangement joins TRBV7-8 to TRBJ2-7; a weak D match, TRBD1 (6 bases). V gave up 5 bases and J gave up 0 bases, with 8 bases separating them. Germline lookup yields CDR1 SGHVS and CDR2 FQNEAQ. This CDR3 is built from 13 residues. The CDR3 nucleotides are TGTGCCAGCAGCCGACAGGTCTCCTACGAGCAGTACTTC. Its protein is CASSRQVSYEQYF.

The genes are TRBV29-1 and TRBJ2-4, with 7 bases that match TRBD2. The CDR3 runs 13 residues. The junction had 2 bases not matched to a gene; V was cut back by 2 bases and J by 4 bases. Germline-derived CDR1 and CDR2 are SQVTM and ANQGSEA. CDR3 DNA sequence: TGCAGCGTTGAACGGGGAGGGAAAAACATTCAGTACTTC. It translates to CSVERGGKNIQYF. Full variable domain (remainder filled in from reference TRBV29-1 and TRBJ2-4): SAVISQKPSRDICQRGTSLTIQCQVDSQVTMMFWYRQQPGQSLTLIATANQGSEATYESGFVIDKFPISRPNLTFSTLTVSNMSPEDSSIYLCSVERGGKNIQYFGAGTRLSVL.

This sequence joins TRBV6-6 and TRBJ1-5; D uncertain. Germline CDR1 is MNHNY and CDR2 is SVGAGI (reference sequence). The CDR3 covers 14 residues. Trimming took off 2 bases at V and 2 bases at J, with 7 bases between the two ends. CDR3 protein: CASSYGGRNQPQHF. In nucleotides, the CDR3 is TGTGCCAGCAGTTACGGAGGACGCAATCAGCCCCAGCATTTT.

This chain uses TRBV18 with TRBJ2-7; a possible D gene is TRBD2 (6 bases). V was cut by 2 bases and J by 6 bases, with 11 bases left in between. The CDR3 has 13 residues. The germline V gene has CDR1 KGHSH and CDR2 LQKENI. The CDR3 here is CASSPVGGSEQYF. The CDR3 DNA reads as TGTGCCAGCTCACCAGTGGGAGGTTCCGAGCAGTACTTC.

The CDR3 reads CASSPPPGWSALNEQFF. The CDR3 region has the DNA TGTGCCAGCTCACCCCCCCCTGGTTGGAGCGCCCTAAATGAGCAGTTCTTC. The rearrangement joins TRBV18 to TRBJ2-1; D not resolved. Trimming stripped 3 bases from V and 7 bases from J, with 22 bases between. The CDR3 is made up of 17 amino acids. Germline V gives CDR1 KGHSH, CDR2 LQKENI.

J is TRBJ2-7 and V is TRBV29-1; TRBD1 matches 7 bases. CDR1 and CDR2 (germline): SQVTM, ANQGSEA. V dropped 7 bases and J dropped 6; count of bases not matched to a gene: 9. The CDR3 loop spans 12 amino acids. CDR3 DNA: TGCAGCGGGGGACAGCCACAGGCCGAGCAGTACTTC. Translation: CSGGQPQAEQYF.

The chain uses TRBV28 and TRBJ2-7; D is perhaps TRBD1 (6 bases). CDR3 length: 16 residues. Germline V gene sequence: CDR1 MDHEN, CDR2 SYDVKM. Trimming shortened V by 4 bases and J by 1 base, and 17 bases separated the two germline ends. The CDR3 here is CASSSIRDMGSYEQYF. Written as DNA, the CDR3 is TGTGCCAGCAGTTCAATCCGGGACATGGGGTCCTACGAGCAGTACTTC. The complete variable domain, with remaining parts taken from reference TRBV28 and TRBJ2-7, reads DVKVTQSSRYLVKRTGEKVFLECVQDMDHENMFWYRQDPGLGLRLIYFSYDVKMKEKGDIPEGYSVSREKKERFSLILESASTNQTSMYLCASSSIRDMGSYEQYFGPGTRLTVT.

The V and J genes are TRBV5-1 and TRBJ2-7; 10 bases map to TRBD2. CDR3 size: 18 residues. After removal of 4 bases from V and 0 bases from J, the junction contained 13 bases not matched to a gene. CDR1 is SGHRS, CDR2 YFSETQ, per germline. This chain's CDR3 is CASSLLASGSQFSYEQYF. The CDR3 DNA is TGCGCCAGCAGCCTGCTGGCTAGCGGGAGTCAATTCTCCTACGAGCAGTACTTC.

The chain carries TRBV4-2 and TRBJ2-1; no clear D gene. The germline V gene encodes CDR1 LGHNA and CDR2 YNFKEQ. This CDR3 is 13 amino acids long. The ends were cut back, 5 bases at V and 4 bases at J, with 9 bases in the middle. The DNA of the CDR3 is TGTGCCAGCAGCTTAGACTTGTACAATGAGCAGTTCTTC. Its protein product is CASSLDLYNEQFF.

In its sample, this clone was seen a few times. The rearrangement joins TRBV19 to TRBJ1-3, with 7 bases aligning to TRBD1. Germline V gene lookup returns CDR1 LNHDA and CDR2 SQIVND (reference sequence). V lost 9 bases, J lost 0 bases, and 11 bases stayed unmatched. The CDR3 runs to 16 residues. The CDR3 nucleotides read TGTGCCAGCTCACCTTCGACAGGGAACTCTGGAAACACCATATATTTT. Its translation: CASSPSTGNSGNTIYF. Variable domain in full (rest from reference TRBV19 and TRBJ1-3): DGGITQSPKYLFRKEGQNVTLSCEQNLNHDAMYWYRQDPGQGLRLIYYSQIVNDFQKGDIAEGYSVSREKKESFPLTVTSAQKNPTAFYLCASSPSTGNSGNTIYFGEGSWLTVV.

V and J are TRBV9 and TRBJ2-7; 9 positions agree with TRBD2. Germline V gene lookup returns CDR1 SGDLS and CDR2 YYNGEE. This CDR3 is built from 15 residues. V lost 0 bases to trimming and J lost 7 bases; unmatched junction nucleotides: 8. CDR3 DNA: TGTGCCAGCAGCGTAGGGGTAGCGGGAGTACGGGAGCAGTACTTC. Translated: CASSVGVAGVREQYF.

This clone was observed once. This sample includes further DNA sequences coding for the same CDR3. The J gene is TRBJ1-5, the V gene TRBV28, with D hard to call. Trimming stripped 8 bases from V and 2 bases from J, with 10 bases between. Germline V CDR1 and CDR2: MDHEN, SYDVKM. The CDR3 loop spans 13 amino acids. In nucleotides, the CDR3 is TGTGCCAGCCTGCCACGGGGCAATCAGCCCCAGCATTTT. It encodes CASLPRGNQPQHF.